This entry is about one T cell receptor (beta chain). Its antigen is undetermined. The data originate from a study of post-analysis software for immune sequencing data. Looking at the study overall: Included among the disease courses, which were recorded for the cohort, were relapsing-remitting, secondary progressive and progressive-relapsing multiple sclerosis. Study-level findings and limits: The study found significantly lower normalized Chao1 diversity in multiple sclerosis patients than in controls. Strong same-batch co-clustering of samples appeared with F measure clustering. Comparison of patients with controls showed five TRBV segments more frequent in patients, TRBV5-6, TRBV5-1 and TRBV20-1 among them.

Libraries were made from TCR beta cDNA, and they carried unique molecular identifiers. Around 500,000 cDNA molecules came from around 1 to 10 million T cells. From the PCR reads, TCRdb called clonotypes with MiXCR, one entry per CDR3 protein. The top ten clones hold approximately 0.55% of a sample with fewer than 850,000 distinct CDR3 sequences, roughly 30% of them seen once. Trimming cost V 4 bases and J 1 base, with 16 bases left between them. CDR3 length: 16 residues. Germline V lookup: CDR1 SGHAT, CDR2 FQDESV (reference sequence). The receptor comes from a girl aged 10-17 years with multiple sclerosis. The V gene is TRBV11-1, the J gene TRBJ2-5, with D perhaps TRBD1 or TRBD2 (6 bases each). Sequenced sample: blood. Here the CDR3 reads CASSSPGAGPQETQYF. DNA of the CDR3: TGTGCCAGCAGCTCCCCGGGGGCAGGCCCCCAAGAGACCCAGTACTTC.